The present T cell receptor (beta chain) was sequenced within a study of T cell responses to AZD1222 COVID-19 vaccine. The CDR3 has 14 residues. CDR1 is MDHEN, CDR2 SYDVKM, per germline. V lost 1 base and J lost 9, with 13 bases in between. TCRdb's copy holds only in-frame clones and misses some; the assay was immunoSEQ multiplex PCR. The table includes 120,000 or so clones, around 91% detected once. Study outcomes and limitations: Sampled repertoires all dated from after the peak T cell response.

Of note for this clone: The antigen is not known.

The receptor was derived from an adult in good health. The sample here was peripheral blood, taken on day 0 of MenACWY control vaccination. The genes are TRBV28 and TRBJ1-5; no reliable D call. CDR3: CASSLFGEMGPQHF. CDR3 coding DNA: TGTGCCAGCAGTTTATTTGGGGAAATGGGGCCCCAGCATTTT.